A selection of T cell receptor beta chains follows, all from one sample in a study of beta chain features in type 1 diabetes. Measured with immunoSEQ multiplex PCR; TCRdb has only the in-frame clones, and not every one. The sample has around 250,000 clones, roughly 13% seen once. What was sequenced was naive CD4+ T cells from blood. The receptors stem from a woman between 40 and 55 years old in good health. Both conserved end residues are part of each CDR3. A D gene is named only where the DNA matches it firmly. The size entry is marked missing in some rows and otherwise reads once, few, many or a size class.

TGCAGCGTAACATCCACAGATACGCAGTATTTT | CSVTSTDTQYF | TRBJ2-3 | few | TRBV29-1 | .
TGTGCCAGCAGCTTTCATCCCGGCCAGGGGGCTTCCTATGAGCAGTTCTTC | CASSFHPGQGASYEQFF | TRBJ2-1 | . | TRBV5-4 | TRBD1
TGCAGTGCTAGTCAGGGAAACACCATATATTTT | CSASQGNTIYF | TRBJ1-3 | . | TRBV20-1 | .
TGTGCCAGCAGCCGACAGGGTACGGGAACCTACGAGCAGTACTTC | CASSRQGTGTYEQYF | TRBJ2-7 | few | TRBV14 | TRBD1
TGTGCCAGCAGAGCGGCAGGGGGCTATGGCTACACCTTC | CASRAAGGYGYTF | TRBJ1-2 | few | TRBV6-4 | TRBD1
TGTGCCAGCAGCGACGACAAAGGTAAAATCTCCTACGAGCAGTACTTC | CASSDDKGKISYEQYF | TRBJ2-7 | . | TRBV25-1 | .
TGTGCCAGCTCACCAGGGACAGGGGACACCTACGAGCAGTACTTC | CASSPGTGDTYEQYF | TRBJ2-7 | . | TRBV18 | TRBD1
TGTGCCAGCAGTCCTAAGGGACAGACCGGGGAGCTGTTTTTT | CASSPKGQTGELFF | TRBJ2-2 | . | TRBV6-1 | TRBD1
TGTGCCAGCAGCCACCGGGGGGCAGAGACCCAGTACTTC | CASSHRGAETQYF | TRBJ2-5 | . | TRBV27 | .
TGTGCCAGCTCACCACCGGGGACGCGGGGGGAGACCCAGTACTTC | CASSPPGTRGETQYF | TRBJ2-5 | few | TRBV18 | TRBD2
TGTGCCAGCAGTGTGGCGGGGGGCTCCTACAATGAGCAGTTCTTC | CASSVAGGSYNEQFF | TRBJ2-1 | . | TRBV6-4 | TRBD2
TGTGCCAGCAGCTTCCTTACCTACGAGCAGTACTTC | CASSFLTYEQYF | TRBJ2-7 | many | TRBV7-9 | .
TGTGCCAGCTCACTTCAGGTCGGGAACACTGAAGCTTTCTTT | CASSLQVGNTEAFF | TRBJ1-1 | . | TRBV18 | .
TGCAGCGCTGGGTCCAAGTCCGGGGGGCTCTACGAGCAGTACTTC | CSAGSKSGGLYEQYF | TRBJ2-7 | . | TRBV29-1 | .
TGTGCCAGCAGCTGGCCTGGTAGGGGGAGCTCCTACAATGAGCAGTTCTTC | CASSWPGRGSSYNEQFF | TRBJ2-1 | . | TRBV7-6 | .
TGTGCCAGCAGTTTATGGGACAGGGCGGAAAACATTCAGTACTTC | CASSLWDRAENIQYF | TRBJ2-4 | few | TRBV27 | TRBD1
TGTGCCAGCAGCTACTTCCCGGGACTAGCGGGGACGGAGACCCAGTACTTC | CASSYFPGLAGTETQYF | TRBJ2-5 | . | TRBV5-6 | TRBD2
TGTGCCAGCTCTTCGACAGAGAACACTGAAGCTTTCTTT | CASSSTENTEAFF | TRBJ1-1 | . | TRBV5-4 | .
TGTGCCAGCACTCCAGGGGCCTCGGGAGGCCACGAGCAGTACTTC | CASTPGASGGHEQYF | TRBJ2-7 | . | TRBV9 | .
TGTGCTAGTGGTTCCCCAGGCTACGAGCAGTACTTC | CASGSPGYEQYF | TRBJ2-7 | . | TRBV12-5 | .
TGCGCCAGCAACCCTGGGCTATCCGGGGCCAACGTCCTGACTTTC | CASNPGLSGANVLTF | TRBJ2-6 | . | TRBV5-1 | .
TGTGCCAGCAGCGCCAACAGGCCCACCGGGGAGCTGTTTTTT | CASSANRPTGELFF | TRBJ2-2 | . | TRBV9 | .
TGCAGCGTAGGACCGGGACAGGACACCATATATTTT | CSVGPGQDTIYF | TRBJ1-3 | . | TRBV29-1 | TRBD1
TGCAGTGCTCGTACGGGGGAGACCCAGTACTTC | CSARTGETQYF | TRBJ2-5 | . | TRBV20-1 | .
TGTGCCATCAGTGAGTCTATCCTTGCCGGTGGTTACTACACCTTC | CAISESILAGGYYTF | TRBJ1-2 | . | TRBV10-3 | .